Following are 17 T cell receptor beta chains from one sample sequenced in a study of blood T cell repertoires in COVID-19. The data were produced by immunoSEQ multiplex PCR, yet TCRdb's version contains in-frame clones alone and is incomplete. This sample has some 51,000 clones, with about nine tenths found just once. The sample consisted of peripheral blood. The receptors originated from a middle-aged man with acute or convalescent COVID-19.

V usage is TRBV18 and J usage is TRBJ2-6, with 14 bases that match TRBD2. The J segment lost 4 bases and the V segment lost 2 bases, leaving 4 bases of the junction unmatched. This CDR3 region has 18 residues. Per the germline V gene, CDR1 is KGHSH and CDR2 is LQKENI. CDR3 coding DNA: TGTGCCAGCTCACCAGGACTAGCGGGAGGATCCGGGGCCAACGTCCTGACTTTC. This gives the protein CASSPGLAGGSGANVLTF.

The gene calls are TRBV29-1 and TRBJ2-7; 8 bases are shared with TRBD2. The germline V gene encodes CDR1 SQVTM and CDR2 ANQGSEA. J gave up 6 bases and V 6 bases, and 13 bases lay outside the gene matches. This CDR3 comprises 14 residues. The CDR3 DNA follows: TGCAGCGTGGTCCTTGGCGGGAGGTTCGGCGAGCAGTACTTC. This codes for CSVVLGGRFGEQYF.

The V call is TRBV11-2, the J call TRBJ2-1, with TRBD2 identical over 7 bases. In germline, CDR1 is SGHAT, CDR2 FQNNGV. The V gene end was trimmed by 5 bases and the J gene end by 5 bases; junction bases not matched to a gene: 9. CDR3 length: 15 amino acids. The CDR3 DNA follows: TGTGCCAGCAGCCCCCGGACTAGTAAAAACAATGAGCAGTTCTTC. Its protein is CASSPRTSKNNEQFF.

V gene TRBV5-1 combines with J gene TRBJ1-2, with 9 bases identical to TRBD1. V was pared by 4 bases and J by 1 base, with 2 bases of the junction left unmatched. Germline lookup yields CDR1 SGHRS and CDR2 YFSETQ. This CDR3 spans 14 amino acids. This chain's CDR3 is CASSGGQGNYGYTF. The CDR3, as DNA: TGCGCCAGCAGCGGGGGACAGGGTAACTATGGCTACACCTTC.

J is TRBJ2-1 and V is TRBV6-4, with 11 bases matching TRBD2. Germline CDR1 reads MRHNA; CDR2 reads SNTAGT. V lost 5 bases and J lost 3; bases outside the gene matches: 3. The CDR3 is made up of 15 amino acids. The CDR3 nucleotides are TGTGCCAGCAGTACGACTAGCGGGAACTACAATGAGCAGTTCTTC. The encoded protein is CASSTTSGNYNEQFF.

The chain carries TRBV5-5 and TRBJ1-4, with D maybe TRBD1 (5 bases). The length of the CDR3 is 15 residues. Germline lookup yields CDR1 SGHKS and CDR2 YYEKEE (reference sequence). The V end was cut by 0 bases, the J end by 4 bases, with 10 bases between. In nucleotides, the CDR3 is TGTGCCAGCAGCTTGGCGACAGTCCTTAATGAAAAACTGTTTTTT. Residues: CASSLATVLNEKLFF.

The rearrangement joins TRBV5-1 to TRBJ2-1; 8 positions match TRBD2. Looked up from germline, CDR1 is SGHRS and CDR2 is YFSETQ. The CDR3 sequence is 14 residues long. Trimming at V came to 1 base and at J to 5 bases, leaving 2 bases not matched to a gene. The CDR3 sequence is CASSLRGGNNEQFF. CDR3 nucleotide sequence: TGCGCCAGCAGCTTGCGGGGGGGAAACAATGAGCAGTTCTTC.

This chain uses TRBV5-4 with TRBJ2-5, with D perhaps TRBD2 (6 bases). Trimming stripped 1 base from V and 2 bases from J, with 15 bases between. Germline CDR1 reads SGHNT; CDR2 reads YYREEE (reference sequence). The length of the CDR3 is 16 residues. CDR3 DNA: TGTGCCAGCAGCTTGAGGTCGGGGGAGATTCAAGAGACCCAGTACTTC. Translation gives CASSLRSGEIQETQYF.

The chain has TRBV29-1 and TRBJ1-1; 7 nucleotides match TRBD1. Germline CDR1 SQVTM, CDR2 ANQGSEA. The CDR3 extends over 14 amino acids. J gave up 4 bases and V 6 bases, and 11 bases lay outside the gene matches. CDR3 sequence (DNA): TGCAGCGTCGTTAAAAGACAGGGCGGCACTGAAGCTTTCTTT. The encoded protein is CSVVKRQGGTEAFF.

The chain's CDR3 is CATSDSRQFHSNQPQHF. The CDR3 DNA sequence: TGTGCCACCAGTGACTCCCGACAGTTCCATAGCAATCAGCCCCAGCATTTT. The gene calls are TRBV24-1 and TRBJ1-5; possible D gene TRBD1, 5 bases. Germline V gene sequence: CDR1 KGHDR, CDR2 SFDVKD. The ends were cut back, 4 bases at V and 0 bases at J, with 15 bases in the middle. The CDR3 runs 17 residues.

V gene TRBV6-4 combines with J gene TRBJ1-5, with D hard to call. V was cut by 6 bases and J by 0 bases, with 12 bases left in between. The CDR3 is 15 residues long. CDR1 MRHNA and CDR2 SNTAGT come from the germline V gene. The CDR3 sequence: CASRPLGYSNQPQHF. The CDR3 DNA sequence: TGTGCCAGCAGGCCCCTCGGGTATAGCAATCAGCCCCAGCATTTT.

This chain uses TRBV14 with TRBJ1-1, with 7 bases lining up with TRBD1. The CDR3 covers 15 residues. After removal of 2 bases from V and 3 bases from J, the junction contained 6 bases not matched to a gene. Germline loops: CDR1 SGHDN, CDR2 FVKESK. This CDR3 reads CASSQRTGRYTEAFF. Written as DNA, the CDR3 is TGTGCCAGCAGCCAACGGACAGGACGTTACACTGAAGCTTTCTTT.

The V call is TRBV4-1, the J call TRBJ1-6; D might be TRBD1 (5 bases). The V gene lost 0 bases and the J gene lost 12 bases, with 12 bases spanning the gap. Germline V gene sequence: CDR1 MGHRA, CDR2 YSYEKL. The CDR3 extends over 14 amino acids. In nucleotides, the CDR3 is TGCGCCAGCAGCCAAGAAGGGGTGCGGGGACCCCTCCACTTT. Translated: CASSQEGVRGPLHF.

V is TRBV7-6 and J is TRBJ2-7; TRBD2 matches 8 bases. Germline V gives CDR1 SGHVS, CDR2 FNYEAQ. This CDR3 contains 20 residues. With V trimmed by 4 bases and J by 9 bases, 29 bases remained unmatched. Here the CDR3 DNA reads TGTGCCAGCAGCTCTCAAATCCCCTCCTGGGCGGGAGGAGCCTACGAAGGGCAGTACTTC. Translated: CASSSQIPSWAGGAYEGQYF.

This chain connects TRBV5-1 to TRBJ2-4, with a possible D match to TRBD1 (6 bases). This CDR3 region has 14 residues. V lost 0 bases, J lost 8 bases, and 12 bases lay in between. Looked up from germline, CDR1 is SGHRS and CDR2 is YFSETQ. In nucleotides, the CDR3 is TGCGCCAGCAGCTTGGAAGGGGGTGAAGACATTCAGTACTTC. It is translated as CASSLEGGEDIQYF.

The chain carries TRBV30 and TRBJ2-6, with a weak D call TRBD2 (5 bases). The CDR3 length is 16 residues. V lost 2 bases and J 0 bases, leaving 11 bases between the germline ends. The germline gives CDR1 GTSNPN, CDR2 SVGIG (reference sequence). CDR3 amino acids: CAWSSDWGSGANVLTF. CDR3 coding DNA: TGTGCCTGGAGTTCGGACTGGGGCTCTGGGGCCAACGTCCTGACTTTC.

The CDR3, as DNA: TGTGCCAGCAGTCCATTAGCGGGAGGGCCGGTCGAGCAGTACTTC. Protein sequence: CASSPLAGGPVEQYF. The chain couples TRBV27 to TRBJ2-7; 11 positions match TRBD2. V lost 5 bases and J lost 6; bases outside the gene matches: 9. There are 15 residues in the CDR3. Looked up from germline, CDR1 is MNHEY and CDR2 is SMNVEV (reference sequence).